The present T cell receptor (beta chain) was sequenced within a study of CD8 T cells in Susac syndrome. The authors sequenced TCR beta from blood CD8+ and CD4+ T cells. As to this clonotype: The antigen is unknown.

Random hexamers were used to reverse transcribe an amount of about 0.45 to 1 ug RNA. MiXCR, applied by TCRdb to the immunoSEQ multiplex PCR reads, yields one record per CDR3 protein. This sample has 150,000 to 200,000 distinct CDR3 sequences; roughly 94% occur once, and the top ten carry around 0.094%. Study results and caveats: The authors found no clonal expansion in Susac syndrome CD4+ T cell repertoires.

The CDR3 is made up of 14 amino acids. From germline, CDR1 is DFQATT and CDR2 SNEGSKA (reference sequence). Between the trimmed V and J ends, which lost 4 bases and 4 bases, there was a span of 13 bases. The chain uses TRBV20-1 and TRBJ2-2; a weak D match, TRBD2 (6 bases). This clonotype was obtained from a human donor with Susac syndrome. What was sequenced was CD4+ T cells from PBMCs. Here the CDR3 reads CSAKEGRVTGELFF. CDR3 nucleotides: TGCAGTGCTAAGGAGGGCCGGGTCACCGGGGAGCTGTTTTTT.